This T cell receptor (beta chain) was observed in a study of patients and donors after allogeneic stem cell transplantation. The CDR3 spans 16 residues. The V end was cut by 0 bases, the J end by 10 bases, with 17 bases between. Germline CDR1 is SGHRS and CDR2 is YFSETQ. One entry per CDR3 protein results from TCRdb running MiXCR on the RT-PCR reads. The data show approximately 140,000 distinct CDR3 sequences, approximately 37% seen once. This clonotype was seen just once. This receptor was taken from a human donor who was either an allogeneic HSCT recipient or a stem cell or donor lymphocyte infusion donor (not recorded which). It is not recorded whose cells these are; they may come from a transplant donor. The rearrangement joins TRBV5-1 to TRBJ1-6, with D maybe TRBD1 (6 bases). Sequencing input: blood, either unsorted or a sorted T cell fraction (not recorded which). The CDR3 sequence is CASSLDRPGVDSPLHF. The CDR3 nucleotides read TGCGCCAGCAGCTTGGACAGACCAGGGGTAGACTCACCCCTCCACTTT. Complete variable domain (other parts from reference TRBV5-1 and TRBJ1-6): KAGVTQTPRYLIKTRGQQVTLSCSPISGHRSVSWYQQTPGQGLQFLFEYFSETQRNKGNFPGRFSGRQFSNSRSEMNVSTLELGDSALYLCASSLDRPGVDSPLHFGNGTRLTVT.